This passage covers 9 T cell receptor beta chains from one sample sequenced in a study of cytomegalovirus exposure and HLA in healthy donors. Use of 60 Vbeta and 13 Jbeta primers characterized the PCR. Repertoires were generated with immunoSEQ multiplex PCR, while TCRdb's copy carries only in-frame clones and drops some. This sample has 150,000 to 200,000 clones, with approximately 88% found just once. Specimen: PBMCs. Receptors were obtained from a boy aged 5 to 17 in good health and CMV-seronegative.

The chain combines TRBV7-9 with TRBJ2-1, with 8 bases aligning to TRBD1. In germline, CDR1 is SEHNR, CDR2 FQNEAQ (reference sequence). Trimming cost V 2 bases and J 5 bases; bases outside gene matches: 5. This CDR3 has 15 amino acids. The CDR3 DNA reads TGTGCCAGCAGCTTAATCAGGGGGCCCCACAATGAGCAGTTCTTC. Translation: CASSLIRGPHNEQFF.

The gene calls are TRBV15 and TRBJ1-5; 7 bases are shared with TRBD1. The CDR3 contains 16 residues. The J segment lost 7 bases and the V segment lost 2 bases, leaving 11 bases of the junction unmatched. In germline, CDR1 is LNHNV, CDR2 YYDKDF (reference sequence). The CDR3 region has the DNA TGTGCCACCAGCAGAATAGTAGGGACAGTTAAACAGCCCCAGCATTTT. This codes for CATSRIVGTVKQPQHF.

Written as DNA, the CDR3 is TGCGCCAGCAGCCACACTAGCGGGAGGAGCTACGAGCAGTACTTC. Translated, it gives CASSHTSGRSYEQYF. J is TRBJ2-7 and V is TRBV4-1, with 12 bases lining up with TRBD2. The CDR3 covers 15 residues. J gave up 3 bases and V 3 bases, and 3 bases lay outside the gene matches. Germline V gives CDR1 MGHRA, CDR2 YSYEKL.

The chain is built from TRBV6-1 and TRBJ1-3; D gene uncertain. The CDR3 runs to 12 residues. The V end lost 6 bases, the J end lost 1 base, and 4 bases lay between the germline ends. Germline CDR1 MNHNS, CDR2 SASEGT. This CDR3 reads CASSLSGNTIYF. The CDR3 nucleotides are TGTGCCAGCAGCCTATCTGGAAACACCATATATTTT.

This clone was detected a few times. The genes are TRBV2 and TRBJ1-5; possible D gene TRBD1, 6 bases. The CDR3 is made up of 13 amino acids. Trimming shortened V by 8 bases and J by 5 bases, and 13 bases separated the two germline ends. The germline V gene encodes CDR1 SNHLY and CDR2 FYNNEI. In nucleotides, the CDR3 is TGTGCCAGCGTGGACAGAACCTATCAGCCCCAGCATTTT. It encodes CASVDRTYQPQHF.

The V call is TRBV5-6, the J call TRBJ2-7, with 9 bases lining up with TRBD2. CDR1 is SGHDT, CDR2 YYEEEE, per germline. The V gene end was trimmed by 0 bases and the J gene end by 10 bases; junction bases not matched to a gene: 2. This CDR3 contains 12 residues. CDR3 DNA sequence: TGTGCCAGCAGCTTGGATAGCGGGAGTCAGTACTTC. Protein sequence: CASSLDSGSQYF.

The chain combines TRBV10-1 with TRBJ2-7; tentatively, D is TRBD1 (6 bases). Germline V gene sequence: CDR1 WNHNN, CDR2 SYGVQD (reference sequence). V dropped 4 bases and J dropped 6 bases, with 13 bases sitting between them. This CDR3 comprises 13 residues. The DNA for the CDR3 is TGCGCCAGCAGTGTCACAGGGCTTAGCGAGCAGTACTTC. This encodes CASSVTGLSEQYF.

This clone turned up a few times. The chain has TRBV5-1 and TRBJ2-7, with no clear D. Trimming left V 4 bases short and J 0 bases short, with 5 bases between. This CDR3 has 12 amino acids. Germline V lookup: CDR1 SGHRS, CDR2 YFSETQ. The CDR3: CASSTNSYEQYF. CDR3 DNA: TGCGCCAGCAGCACAAACTCCTACGAGCAGTACTTC.

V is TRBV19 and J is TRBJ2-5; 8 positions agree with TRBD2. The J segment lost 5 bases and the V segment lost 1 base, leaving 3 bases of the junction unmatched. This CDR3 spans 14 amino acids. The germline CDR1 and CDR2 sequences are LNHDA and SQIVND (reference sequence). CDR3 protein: CASSIAGGPETQYF. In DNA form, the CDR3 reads TGTGCCAGTAGTATAGCGGGGGGGCCGGAGACCCAGTACTTC.